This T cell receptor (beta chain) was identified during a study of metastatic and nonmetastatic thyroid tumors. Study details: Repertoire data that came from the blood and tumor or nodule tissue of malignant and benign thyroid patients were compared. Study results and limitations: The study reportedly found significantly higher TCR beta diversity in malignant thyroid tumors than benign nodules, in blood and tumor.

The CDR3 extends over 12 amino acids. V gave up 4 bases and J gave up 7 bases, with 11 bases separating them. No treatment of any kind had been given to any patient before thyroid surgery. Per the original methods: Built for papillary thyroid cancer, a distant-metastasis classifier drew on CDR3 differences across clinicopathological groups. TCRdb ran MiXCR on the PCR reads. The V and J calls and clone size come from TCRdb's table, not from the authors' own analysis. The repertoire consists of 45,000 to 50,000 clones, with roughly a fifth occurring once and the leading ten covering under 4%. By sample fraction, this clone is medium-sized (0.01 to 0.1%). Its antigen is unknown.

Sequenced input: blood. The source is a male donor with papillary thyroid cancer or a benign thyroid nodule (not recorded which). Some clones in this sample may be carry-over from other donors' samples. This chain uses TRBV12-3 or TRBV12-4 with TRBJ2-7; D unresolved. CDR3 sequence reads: CASSSRLGEQYF. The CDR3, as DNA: TGTGCCAGCAGTTCTCGATTGGGGGAGCAGTACTTC.